This TCR beta chain is drawn from a study of beta chain features in type 1 diabetes. Per the germline V gene, CDR1 is GTSNPN and CDR2 is SVGIG (reference sequence). V gave up 3 bases and J gave up 12 bases; unmatched junction bases: 8. This CDR3 has 15 amino acids. Expressed TCRB transcripts were sequenced after all isolated RNA was converted to cDNA. Millions of reads, on average, came from each naive, central memory and regulatory T cell sample. Using immunoSEQ multiplex PCR, the repertoire was profiled, and TCRdb retains in-frame clones only, with some absent. The top ten clones hold about 0.6% of a sample with 300,000 to 400,000 clones, around a tenth of them seen once. Regarding this clone: As yet, its antigen is unknown.

A sort by CD45RO/CCR7/CD25/CD127/CD95/CD27 yielded CD4+ naive, central memory, regulatory and stem cell-like memory cells. Whole-study findings and limits: Compared to healthy donors, patients appeared to have naive, central memory and Treg TCRB repertoires that were more alike. Type 1 diabetes patients had moderately but significantly shorter TCRB CDR3s in all four CD4+ subsets. Sequencing from cDNA could over-represent high-TCR-expressing cells.

The J gene is TRBJ2-1, the V gene TRBV30, with TRBD2 identical over 16 bases. The receptor's source is a young man with type 1 diabetes. Sequencing input: central memory CD4+ T cells from blood. The CDR3 DNA reads as TGTGCCTGGAGCGGGACTAGCGGGAGGGCCATTCGGCAGTTCTTC. This translates into CAWSGTSGRAIRQFF.